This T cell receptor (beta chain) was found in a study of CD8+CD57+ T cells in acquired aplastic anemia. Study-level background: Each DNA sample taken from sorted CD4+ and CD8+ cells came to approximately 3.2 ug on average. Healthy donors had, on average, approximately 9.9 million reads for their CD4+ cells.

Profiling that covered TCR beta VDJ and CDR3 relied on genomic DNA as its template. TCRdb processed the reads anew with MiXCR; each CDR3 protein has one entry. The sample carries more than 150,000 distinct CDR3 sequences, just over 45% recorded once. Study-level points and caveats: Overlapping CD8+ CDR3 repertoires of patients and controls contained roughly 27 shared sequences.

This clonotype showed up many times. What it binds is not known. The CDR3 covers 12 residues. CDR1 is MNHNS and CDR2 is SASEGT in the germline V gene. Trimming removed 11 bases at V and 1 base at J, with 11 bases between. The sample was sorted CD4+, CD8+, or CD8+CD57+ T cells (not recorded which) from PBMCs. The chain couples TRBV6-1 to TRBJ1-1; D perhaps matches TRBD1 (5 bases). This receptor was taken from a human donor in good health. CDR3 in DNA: TGTGCCGCAGGGACGGAGAACACTGAAGCTTTCTTT. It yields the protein CAAGTENTEAFF.